The T cell receptor beta chain under discussion was sequenced for a study of response to subunit inactivated influenza vaccine. The study's findings and limits: The study's authors posited that every seasonal influenza vaccination enlists few new T cells.

A single record per CDR3 protein comes from TCRdb applying MiXCR to the RT-PCR reads. The table has around 470,000 distinct CDR3 sequences, approximately 7.7% seen once. This clonotype was counted ten times or more. The antigen is undetermined. This sequence was found in a man aged 50 to 69 who received an inactivated influenza vaccine. Sequencing used PBMCs from blood, obtained less than 30 months after vaccination.

The CDR3 sequence is CATSRQGVKETQYF. The CDR3 DNA sequence: TGTGCCACCAGCAGACAGGGGGTGAAAGAGACCCAGTACTTC. The rearrangement links TRBV15 to TRBJ2-5; 7 bases line up with TRBD1. Trimming removed 2 bases from V and 3 bases from J; junction bases left unmatched: 3. Germline-derived CDR1 and CDR2 are LNHNV and YYDKDF (reference sequence). This CDR3 contains 14 residues.